This T cell receptor beta chain was found in a study of CD8+ T cells in alopecia areata. The ends were cut back, 3 bases at V and 8 bases at J, with 13 bases in the middle. CDR1 is GTSNPN, CDR2 SVGIG, per germline (reference sequence). The CDR3 length is 12 residues. The sequencing template was cDNA reverse transcribed from extracted RNA. The data were produced by immunoSEQ multiplex PCR, yet TCRdb's version contains in-frame clones alone and is incomplete. This sample has approximately 150,000 clones, with about three fifths found just once. The sequencing input was CD4+ T cells sorted from blood. V and J are TRBV30 and TRBJ1-2; tentatively, D is TRBD1 (5 bases). The source of this sequence is a human donor in good health. CDR3 amino acids: CAWSPGTGGYTF. CDR3 in DNA: TGTGCCTGGAGCCCTGGGACGGGGGGCTACACCTTC.